This T cell receptor (beta chain) was recorded in a study of siplizumab effects on memory and regulatory T cells. This CDR3 is 14 amino acids long. From germline, CDR1 is SEHNR and CDR2 FQNEAQ (reference sequence). The germline V and J ends were trimmed by 5 bases and 6 bases, with 15 bases remaining between them. General study points: No assignable naive or memory phenotype existed for roughly 80-97% of proliferating CD4+ or CD8+ clones. Just a small share of alloreactive clones was traced back to unstimulated subsets.

Measured with immunoSEQ multiplex PCR; TCRdb has only the in-frame clones, and not every one. The sample has more than 70,000 clones, about 95% seen once. As to this clone: As yet, its antigen is unknown.

Sequencing was carried out using CD8+ T cells sorted from blood. V gene TRBV7-9 combines with J gene TRBJ2-3, with D possibly being TRBD1 or TRBD2 (6 bases each). This TCR came from a human donor in good health. The CDR3 nucleotides are TGTGCCAGCAGCCTCCCCGGGGGCGGGGATACGCAGTATTTT. This translates into CASSLPGGGDTQYF.